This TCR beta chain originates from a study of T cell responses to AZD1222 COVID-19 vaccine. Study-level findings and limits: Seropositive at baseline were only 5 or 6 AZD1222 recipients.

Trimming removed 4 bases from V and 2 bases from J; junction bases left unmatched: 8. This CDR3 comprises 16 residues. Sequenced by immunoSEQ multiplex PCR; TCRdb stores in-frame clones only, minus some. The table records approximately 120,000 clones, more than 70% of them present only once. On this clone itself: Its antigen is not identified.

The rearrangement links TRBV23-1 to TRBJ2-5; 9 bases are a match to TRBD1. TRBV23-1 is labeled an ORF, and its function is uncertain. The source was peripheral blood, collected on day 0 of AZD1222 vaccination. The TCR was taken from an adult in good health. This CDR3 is CASSPPGTGLQETQYF. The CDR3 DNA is TGCGCCAGCAGTCCACCCGGGACAGGGCTTCAAGAGACCCAGTACTTC.